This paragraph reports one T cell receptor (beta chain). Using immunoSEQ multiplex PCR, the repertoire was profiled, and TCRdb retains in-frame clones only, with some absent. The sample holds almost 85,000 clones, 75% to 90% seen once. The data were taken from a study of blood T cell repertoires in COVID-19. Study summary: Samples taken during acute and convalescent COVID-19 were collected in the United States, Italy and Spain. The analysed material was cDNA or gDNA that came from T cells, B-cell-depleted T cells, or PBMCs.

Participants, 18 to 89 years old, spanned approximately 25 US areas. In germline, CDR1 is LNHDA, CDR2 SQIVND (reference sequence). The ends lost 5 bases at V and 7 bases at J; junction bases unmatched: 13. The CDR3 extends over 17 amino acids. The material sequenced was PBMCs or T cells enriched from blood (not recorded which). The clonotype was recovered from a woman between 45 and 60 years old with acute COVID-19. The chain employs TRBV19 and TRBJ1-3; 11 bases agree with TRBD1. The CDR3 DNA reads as TGTGCCAGTAGTCTCACGGGACAGGGGGTGCTTCGGAACACCATATATTTT. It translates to CASSLTGQGVLRNTIYF.